This T cell receptor beta chain comes out of a study of blood T cells in healthy people across ages (dated by TCRdb to between 2015 and 2017). For context, the study as a whole: In model experiments, template switching captured roughly one uniquely barcoded TCR beta cDNA molecule for every two T cells. The donors were divided into four age groups: young (average roughly 15 years), middle-aged (about 40), aged (about 62) and long-lived (about 90). For two donors (one aged 18 to 29 and one aged 80 or older), the study analyzed two additional independent replicas of 1 million unique cDNA reads from the same blood draw. To avoid experimental bias, donors of different ages were randomly spread across the sequencing lanes. Using deep sequencing normalized with unique cDNA molecular identifiers, the study measured how TCR beta repertoire diversity changes with age. Broader findings and caveats from the paper: Because profiling used bulk unsorted PBMCs, naive and antigen-experienced compartments could not be compared conclusively. A strong correlation was found between observed TCR beta diversity and the percentage of naive T cells measured by flow cytometry. Donor CMV infection status was unknown, potentially confounding age-related changes in expanded clonotypes. As age increased, observed TCR beta diversity per million T cells dropped in a roughly linear way, and a significant reduction was already evident by age 40. Estimates of total diversity based on one million sequenced T cells were regarded as lower bounds and as underestimates. The long-lived group showed more naive CD4+ T cells, fewer expanded clones and increased TCR diversity than the aged group, suggesting age selection.

To note about this clonotype: Its binding antigen is unknown. There are no base qualities to consult, and no much larger clone falls within one base.

CDR1 and CDR2 (ENHRY, SYGVKD) derive from the germline V gene. The V and J ends are trimmed by 0 bases and 11 bases, leaving 16 bases between them. Including the terminal cysteine and phenylalanine, the CDR3 comprises 14 residues. Here the CDR3 DNA is all that survives: 42 bases in frame from base 1. The donors were some 36 Caucasian individuals from Russia, aged about 6 to 100 years, who were systemically healthy. Around 9.7 milliliters of peripheral blood were collected from each donor into EDTA-treated Vacutainer tubes. Ficoll-Paque density-gradient centrifugation was used to isolate PBMCs, with at least 6 million obtained per sample. Total RNA was extracted from PBMCs with Trizol reagent, with at least 6 micrograms obtained per sample. For every donor, an aliquot of PBMCs went through flow cytometry to measure the percentages of naive CD45RAhigh/CD27high T cells. The library was prepared using 5' RACE. TCRdb names Illumina HiSeq 2500 as the instrument used. A second roughly 7 to 11 cycle PCR used a sample-barcoded 5' primer and a J-beta primer mix. A unique molecular identifier was introduced onto each TCR beta cDNA molecule by a template-switch 5' adaptor carrying 12 random nucleotides. At least 2.5 million CDR3-containing paired-end reads were obtained from each sample. All of the RNA was converted into first-strand cDNA using the Mint cDNA synthesis kit, with a TRBC-specific oligonucleotide serving as the primer. After uracil-DNA glycosylase treatment, a first 18-cycle PCR used universal primers M1SS and BC2_uni_R on all cDNA. For the original study's pipeline: Each sample was normalized by randomly selecting 1 million high-quality reads, each carrying a distinct molecular identifier. Reads sharing molecular identifiers were discarded rather than binned into consensus sequences. MiTCR, with a Q25 quality threshold and the strictest error-elimination algorithm, was used for CDR3 identification, clonotype clustering and error correction. A nonparametric unseen species model with Euler transformation was used to estimate a lower bound on total TCR beta diversity. TCRdb reran the public reads through fastp at Q25 and MiXCR, keeping productive beta chains. Here each entry gathers all rows of one CDR3 protein and keeps the most common genes and DNA. TCRdb's processing, not the study's, gives the V and J calls here. For this sample the table gives hundreds of thousands of distinct CDR3 sequences, of which roughly 64% were detected only once. Jointly, the top ten make up approximately 21% of the sample.

The chain links TRBV10-3 with TRBJ2-5; no D gene can be assigned with confidence. The specimen sequenced was blood. The sequence came from a man aged 25 to 40 in good health. DNA sequence: TGTGCCATCAGTGAGTCTGGACCGACCGATGAGCAGTACTTC. It encodes CAISESGPTDEQYF.